Presented here are 6 T cell receptor beta chains from one specimen sequenced in a study of T-cell memory formation after mild COVID-19. TCRdb processed the 5' RACE reads anew with MiXCR; each CDR3 protein has one entry. The table includes fewer than 400,000 distinct CDR3 sequences, 16% detected once. Sequenced sample: PBMCs or a T cell subset sorted from them (not recorded which). The receptors were gathered from a man aged 18 to 29 who had mild COVID-19 (a few samples of this study predate the infection). Cell type and time point are not known.

This clonotype was observed a handful of times. V usage is TRBV11-2 and J usage is TRBJ1-1; maybe TRBD1 (5 bases). The V gene's germline CDR1 is SGHAT and CDR2 FQNNGV. The CDR3 covers 13 residues. V was shortened by 5 bases and J by 3 bases, with 10 bases between the two germline ends. The CDR3 DNA reads TGTGCCAGCAGCGGGGGGTCGGACACTGAAGCTTTCTTT. It is translated as CASSGGSDTEAFF.

The CDR3 coding sequence is TGCAGTGCTAGAATCCCAGGGGGGGACTTATCCCAGCATTTT. Encoded protein: CSARIPGGDLSQHF. The rearrangement links TRBV20-1 to TRBJ1-5; TRBD1 matches 7 bases. CDR3 length: 14 amino acids. Germline CDR1 is DFQATT and CDR2 is SNEGSKA (reference sequence). V was pared by 2 bases and J by 11 bases, with 12 bases of the junction left unmatched.

This clonotype was observed a few times. The CDR3: CASSQGSGGHQETQYF. Written as DNA, the CDR3 is TGCGCCAGCAGCCAAGGTAGCGGGGGTCACCAAGAGACCCAGTACTTC. This chain links TRBV4-3 with TRBJ2-5; TRBD2 matches at 9 bases. The CDR3 sequence is 16 residues long. The V segment lost 1 base and the J segment 0 bases; nucleotides outside the gene matches: 3. Germline values: CDR1 LGHNA, CDR2 YSLEER.

The rearrangement uses TRBV29-1 and TRBJ2-7; tentatively, D is TRBD1 (7 bases). Per germline, CDR1 SQVTM and CDR2 ANQGSEA. The CDR3 loop spans 14 amino acids. The V and J ends lost 1 base and 2 bases respectively, with 12 bases between them. The CDR3 DNA is TGCAGCGTTGAAGGTCAGGGGGGCGCCTACGAGCAGTACTTC. This sequence encodes CSVEGQGGAYEQYF.

This clonotype was observed at least ten times. The chain has TRBV5-1 and TRBJ2-7; D is uncertain. The CDR3 spans 14 residues. The V and J ends lost 4 bases and 3 bases respectively, with 14 bases between them. Germline V CDR1 and CDR2: SGHRS, YFSETQ. The CDR3 nucleotides are TGCGCCAGCAGCCTCCCCGAGGCACACTACGAGCAGTACTTC. Translation: CASSLPEAHYEQYF. The complete variable domain, with remaining parts taken from reference TRBV5-1 and TRBJ2-7, reads KAGVTQTPRYLIKTRGQQVTLSCSPISGHRSVSWYQQTPGQGLQFLFEYFSETQRNKGNFPGRFSGRQFSNSRSEMNVSTLELGDSALYLCASSLPEAHYEQYFGPGTRLTVT.

The chain joins TRBV7-9 to TRBJ1-5; no clear D gene. Germline CDR1 and CDR2: SEHNR and FQNEAQ (reference sequence). V was cut by 1 base and J by 6 bases, with 10 bases left in between. The CDR3 is 14 amino acids. The DNA of the CDR3 is TGTGCCAGCAGCTTAGAGGGTAGCGGTCAGCCCCAGCATTTT. Translation gives CASSLEGSGQPQHF.